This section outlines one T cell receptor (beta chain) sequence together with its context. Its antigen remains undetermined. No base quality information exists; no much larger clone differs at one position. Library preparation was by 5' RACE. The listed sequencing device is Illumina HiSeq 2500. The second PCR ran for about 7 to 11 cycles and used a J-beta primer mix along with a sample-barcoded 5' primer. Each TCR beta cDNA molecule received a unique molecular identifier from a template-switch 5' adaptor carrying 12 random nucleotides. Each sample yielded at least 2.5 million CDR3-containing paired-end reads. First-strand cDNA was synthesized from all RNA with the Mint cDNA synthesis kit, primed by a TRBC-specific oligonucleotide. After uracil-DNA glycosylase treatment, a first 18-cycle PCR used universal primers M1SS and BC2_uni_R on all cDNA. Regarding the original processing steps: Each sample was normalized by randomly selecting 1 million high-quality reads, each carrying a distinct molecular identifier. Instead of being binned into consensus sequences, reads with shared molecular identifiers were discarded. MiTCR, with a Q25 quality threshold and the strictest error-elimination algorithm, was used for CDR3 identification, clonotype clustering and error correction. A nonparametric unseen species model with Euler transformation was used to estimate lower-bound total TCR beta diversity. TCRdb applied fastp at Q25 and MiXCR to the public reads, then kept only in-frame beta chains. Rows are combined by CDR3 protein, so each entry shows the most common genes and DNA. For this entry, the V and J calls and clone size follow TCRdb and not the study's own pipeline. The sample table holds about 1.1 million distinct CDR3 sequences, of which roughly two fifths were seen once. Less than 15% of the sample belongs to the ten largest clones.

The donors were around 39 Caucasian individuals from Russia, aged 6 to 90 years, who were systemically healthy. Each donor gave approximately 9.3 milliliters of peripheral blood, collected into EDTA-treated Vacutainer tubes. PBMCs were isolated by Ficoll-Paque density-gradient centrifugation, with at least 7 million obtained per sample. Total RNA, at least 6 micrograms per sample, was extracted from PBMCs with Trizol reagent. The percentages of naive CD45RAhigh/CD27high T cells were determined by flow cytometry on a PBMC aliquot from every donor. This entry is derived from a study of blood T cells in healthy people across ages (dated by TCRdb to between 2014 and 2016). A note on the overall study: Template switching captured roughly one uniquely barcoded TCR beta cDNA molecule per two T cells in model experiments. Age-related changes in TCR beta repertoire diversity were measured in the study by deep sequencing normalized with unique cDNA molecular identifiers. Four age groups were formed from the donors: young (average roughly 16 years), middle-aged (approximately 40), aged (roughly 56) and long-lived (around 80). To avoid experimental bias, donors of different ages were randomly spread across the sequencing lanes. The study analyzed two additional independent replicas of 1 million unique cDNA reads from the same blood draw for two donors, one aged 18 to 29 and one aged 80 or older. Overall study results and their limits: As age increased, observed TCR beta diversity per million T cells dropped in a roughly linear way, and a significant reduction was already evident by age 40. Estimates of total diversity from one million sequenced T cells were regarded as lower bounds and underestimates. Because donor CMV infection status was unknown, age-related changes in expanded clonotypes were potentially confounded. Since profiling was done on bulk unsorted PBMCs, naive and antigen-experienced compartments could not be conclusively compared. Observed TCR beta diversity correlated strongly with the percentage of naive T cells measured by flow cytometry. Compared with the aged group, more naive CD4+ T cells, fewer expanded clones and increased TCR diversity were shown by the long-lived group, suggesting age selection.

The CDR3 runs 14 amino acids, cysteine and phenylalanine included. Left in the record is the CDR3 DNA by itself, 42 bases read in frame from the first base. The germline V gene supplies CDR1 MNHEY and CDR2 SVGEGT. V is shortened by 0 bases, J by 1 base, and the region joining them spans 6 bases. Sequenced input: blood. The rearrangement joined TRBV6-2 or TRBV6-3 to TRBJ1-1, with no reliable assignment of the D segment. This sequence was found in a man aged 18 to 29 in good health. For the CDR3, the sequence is CASSYSTRNTEAFF. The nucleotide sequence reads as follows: TGTGCCAGCAGTTACTCAACCCGGAACACTGAAGCTTTCTTT.